This section outlines one TCR beta chain sequence together with its context. Its specificity is unknown. The data stem from a study of cytomegalovirus exposure and HLA in healthy donors. Study observations and caveats: In a later analysis, most CMV-associated TCR beta chains appeared HLA-restricted.

The V and J ends lost 2 bases and 2 bases respectively, with 10 bases between them. Germline V gene lookup returns CDR1 MDHEN and CDR2 SYDVKM. The CDR3 sequence is 15 residues long. Primers included in the PCR were 60 Vbeta and 13 Jbeta primers. Sequenced by immunoSEQ multiplex PCR; TCRdb stores in-frame clones only, minus some. Here the sample spans 95,000 to 150,000 clones, more than 65% being singletons. The chain has TRBV28 and TRBJ1-5; TRBD1 is a possible D gene (6 bases). The sample comprised PBMCs. This TCR was recovered from a woman in her thirties or forties in good health and CMV-seropositive. The CDR3 DNA reads TGTGCCAGCAGTTTACAGGGGAAGGGCAATCAGCCCCAGCATTTT. Encoded protein: CASSLQGKGNQPQHF.